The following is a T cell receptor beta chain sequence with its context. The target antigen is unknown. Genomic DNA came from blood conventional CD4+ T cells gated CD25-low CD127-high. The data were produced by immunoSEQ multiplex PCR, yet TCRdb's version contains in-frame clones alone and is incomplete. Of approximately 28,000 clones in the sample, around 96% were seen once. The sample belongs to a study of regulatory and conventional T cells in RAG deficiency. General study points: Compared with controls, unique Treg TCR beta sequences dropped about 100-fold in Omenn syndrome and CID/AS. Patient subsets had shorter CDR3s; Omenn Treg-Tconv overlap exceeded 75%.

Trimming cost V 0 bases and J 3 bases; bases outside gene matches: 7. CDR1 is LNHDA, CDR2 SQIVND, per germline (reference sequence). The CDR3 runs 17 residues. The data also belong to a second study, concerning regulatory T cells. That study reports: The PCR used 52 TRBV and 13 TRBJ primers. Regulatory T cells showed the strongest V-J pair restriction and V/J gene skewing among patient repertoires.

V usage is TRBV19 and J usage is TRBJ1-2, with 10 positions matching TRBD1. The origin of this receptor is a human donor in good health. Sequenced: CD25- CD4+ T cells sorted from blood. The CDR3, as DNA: TGTGCCAGTAGTATAGATCGACAGGGGGCCCCCCACTATGGCTACACCTTC. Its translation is CASSIDRQGAPHYGYTF.